This TCR beta chain was sequenced in a study of Ad26.COV2.S vaccination and SARS-CoV-2 variants. TCRdb's copy holds only in-frame clones and misses some; the assay was immunoSEQ multiplex PCR. The sample holds some 400,000 clones, 75% to 90% seen once. The CDR3 spans 13 residues. Looked up from germline, CDR1 is SGHNT and CDR2 is YYREEE (reference sequence). The trim removed 3 bases at V and 4 bases at J, leaving 0 bases unmatched. The treatment: roughly 19 received Ad26.COV2.S at low or high dose, single or two shots; roughly five received placebo; per-sample allocation not given. On day 63 after the first injection, vaccine and placebo recipients gave samples.

J is TRBJ2-2 and V is TRBV5-4; 7 bases align to TRBD2. This TCR was recovered from a person between 18 and 65 years old who received the Ad26.COV2.S COVID-19 vaccine or a placebo. Here the sequenced sample was peripheral blood, taken in a trial of Ad26.COV2.S vaccine versus placebo. CDR3 in DNA: TGTGCCAGCAGCTCTAGCGGCACCGGGGAGCTGTTTTTT. It codes for CASSSSGTGELFF. The whole variable domain, remainder taken from reference TRBV5-4 and TRBJ2-2, is ETGVTQSPTHLIKTRGQQVTLRCSSQSGHNTVSWYQQALGQGPQFIFQYYREEENGRGNFPPRFSGLQFPNYSSELNVNALELDDSALYLCASSSSGTGELFFGEGSRLTVL.